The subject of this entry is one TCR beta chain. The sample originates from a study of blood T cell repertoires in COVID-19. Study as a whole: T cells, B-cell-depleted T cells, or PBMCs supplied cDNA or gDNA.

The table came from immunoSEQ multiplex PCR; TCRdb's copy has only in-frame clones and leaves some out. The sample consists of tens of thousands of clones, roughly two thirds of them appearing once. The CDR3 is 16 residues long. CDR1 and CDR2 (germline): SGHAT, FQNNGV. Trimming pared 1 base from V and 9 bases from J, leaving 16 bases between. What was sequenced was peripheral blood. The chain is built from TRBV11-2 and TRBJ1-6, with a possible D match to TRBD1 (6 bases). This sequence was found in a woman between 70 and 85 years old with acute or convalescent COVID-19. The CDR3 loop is CASSLGGGGRSSPLHF. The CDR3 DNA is TGTGCCAGCAGCTTAGGTGGGGGGGGCCGCAGTTCACCCCTCCACTTT.